This T cell receptor (beta chain) was observed in a study of identical twins (dated by TCRdb to the mid-2010s). Study-level background: To test whether fetal clonotypes persist, this study deep-sequenced TCR alpha and beta repertoires from monozygotic twins, from unrelated adults of various ages, and from cord blood. To rule out contamination, replicate twin experiments were performed at different times with different library preparation protocols. What the work shows at the level of the full study, not this receptor alone: Fewer insertions were carried by abundant cord blood beta clonotypes; a weaker similar trend was observed in young adult naive repertoires, while no such trend was observed in memory repertoires. Conclusions relied on cross-sectional statistical analysis, since the same donors could not be followed over many years. In beta out-of-frame sequences, excess twin sharing was weaker, because having fewer shared sequences lowered the signal-to-noise ratio. Zero-insertion analyses could be partly confounded by invariant T cells such as MAIT and iNKT, although diverse VJ usage argued against such confounding for most clonotypes. Compared with coincidental sharing between unrelated individuals, out-of-frame TCR alpha sequences shared between twins showed an excess of sequences with low generation probability. In monozygotic twins, out-of-frame TCR alpha sharing was systematically underestimated by recombination models, although the models agreed with sharing between unrelated individuals.

Only healthy Caucasian donors were included. The twin cohort consisted of three pairs of female monozygotic twins, all aged roughly 18 to 29 years. RNA for TCR libraries was isolated from peripheral blood mononuclear cells. The V end loses 1 base and the J end loses 4 bases, and a stretch of 14 bases separates them. The CDR3 goes from the cysteine to the phenylalanine over 15 residues. The sequence is cut down to CDR3 DNA, 45 bases in frame from base 1. The germline V gene gives CDR1 as SGHTA and CDR2 as FQGNSA. This clonotype was found a few times. Its cognate antigen has yet to be identified. No clone much larger than this one lies a single base away; base qualities are absent. Libraries came from 5' RACE. Instrument on record: Illumina HiSeq 2000. A universal primer binding site was added through template switching, and the final cDNA carried a unique molecular identifier so that TCR cDNA molecules could be counted accurately. First-strand cDNA for TCR alpha and beta chains was synthesized from specific primers in the conserved constant-segment region. To control for contamination, each cDNA library was double barcoded with a SMART-Mk sample barcode plus Illumina barcodes. TruSeq adapter sequences, together with Illumina sample barcodes, were added in two successive PCR steps. The Illumina HiSeq platform was used with custom primers to sequence TCR alpha and beta cDNA libraries. The study's own analysis went as follows. MiGEC processed the raw reads to extract unique molecular identifiers, while MiXCR was used to determine the CDR3 positions. Recombination models were inferred per individual with the repgenHMM and IGoR tools using an EM algorithm. Shared clonotypes were analyzed with the tcR package in R, and sharing was normalized by the product of cloneset sizes. To study raw recombination without the effects of thymic and clonal selection, out-of-frame nonproductive sequences were analyzed. TCRdb redid the processing of the public reads, applying fastp at Q25 and MiXCR, and retained in-frame beta chains. Duplicate CDR3 protein sequences are folded into a single record with the most common DNA and genes. TCRdb's processing, not the authors' own work, is the source of the V and J calls. Across this sample there are around 570,000 distinct CDR3 sequences, with 9.5% to 10% seen only once. The ten largest make up under 3% of the sample.

These data also featured in a second study, about yellow fever vaccine responses in identical twins. As the second publication notes: The authors reported that the T cell response to vaccination in identical twins appeared partly convergent and partly personalized. Focusing on identical twins, the study followed the T cell clones that responded to the vaccine, and did so with precision.

Sequencing was carried out using PBMCs. The TCR was taken from a woman in her late teens or twenties in good health. The rearrangement combines TRBV7-2 with TRBJ2-7, and the D gene may be TRBD1, 6 bases matching. Read as DNA, the sequence is TGTGCCAGCAGCTTAGGTCCAGGGGCGAGGTACGAGCAGTACTTC. Translation gives CASSLGPGARYEQYF. Beyond the CDR3, the reference TRBV7-2 and TRBJ2-7 genes provide the residues; the full variable domain reads: GAGVSQSPSNKVTEKGKDVELRCDPISGHTALYWYRQSLGQGLEFLIYFQGNSAPDKSGLPSDRFSAERTGGSVSTLTIQRTQQEDSAVYLCASSLGPGARYEQYFGPGTRLTVT.